This is a list of T cell receptor beta chains from one sample in a study of cytomegalovirus exposure and HLA in healthy donors. The data were produced by immunoSEQ multiplex PCR, yet TCRdb's version contains in-frame clones alone and is incomplete. The sample yields about 170,000 clones, around three quarters seen once. Sequencing was performed on PBMCs. The receptors were sampled from a woman aged 30 to 39 in good health and CMV-seropositive. The CDR3 runs from the conserved cysteine through the conserved F or W.

v_gene,j_gene,CDR3aa
TRBV28,TRBJ2-1,CASSKIAGGDNEQFF
TRBV6-1,TRBJ2-7,CASSHTGQGPYEQYF
TRBV7-2,TRBJ1-2,CASSLDRGAGYGYTF
TRBV30,TRBJ1-2,CAWSGIQGTWPGYTF
TRBV5-4,TRBJ2-7,CASSFRAGPSYEQYF
TRBV7-7,TRBJ2-2,CASSPSPGSGELFF
TRBV28,TRBJ2-5,CASRSPAGVRETQYF
TRBV11-2,TRBJ2-2,CASSPPRAGELFF
TRBV5-4,TRBJ1-5,CASSLDRDQPQHF
TRBV5-6,TRBJ1-6,CASSSGTGVSPLHF
TRBV11-2,TRBJ1-1,CASSFRNERTEAFF
TRBV5-5,TRBJ1-2,CASSFPGQFYGYTF
TRBV10-3,TRBJ1-5,CAISESTGGIQPQHF
TRBV30,TRBJ2-4,CAWSVLHDIQYF
TRBV28,TRBJ1-3,CASTRLNDAGNTIYF
TRBV12-5,TRBJ2-3,CASGLDRDSETDTQYF
TRBV7-9,TRBJ1-1,CASSLTRGQNTEAFF
TRBV9,TRBJ1-5,CASSVEELCQPQHF
TRBV2,TRBJ2-1,CASSRDSYSYNEQFF
TRBV12-5,TRBJ2-5,CASGLVLAGVQETQYF
TRBV29-1,NA,CSVEGQAYEQYF
TRBV7-9,TRBJ2-7,CASSGFGTSGNYEQYF
TRBV9,TRBJ2-2,CASSVSGIVRGGELFF